Following are 20 T cell receptor beta chains from one sample sequenced in a study of identical twins. TCRdb passed the 5' RACE reads through MiXCR, listing each CDR3 protein once. Of approximately 260,000 distinct CDR3 sequences in the sample, around an eighth are singletons; the top ten hold 8.5% to 10%. Source material: memory (CD45RO+) T cells sorted from blood. Every receptor here comes from a woman aged 18-29 years in good health.

This chain links TRBV29-1 with TRBJ2-1, with 9 bases lining up with TRBD2. CDR1 and CDR2 from the germline V gene are SQVTM and ANQGSEA. The CDR3 covers 11 residues. The ends lost 7 bases at V and 6 bases at J; junction bases unmatched: 1. The DNA of the CDR3 is TGCAGCGCGACTAGCGGCAATGAGCAGTTCTTC. It codes for CSATSGNEQFF.

This clonotype showed up many times. The chain joins TRBV15 to TRBJ1-2, with D perhaps matching TRBD1 (6 bases). The CDR3 has 15 amino acids. Per germline, CDR1 LNHNV and CDR2 YYDKDF (reference sequence). V was trimmed by 0 bases and J by 4 bases, leaving 12 bases between them. This CDR3 is CATSRDLTGLYGYTF. DNA for the CDR3: TGTGCCACCAGCAGAGATCTCACAGGGCTCTATGGCTACACCTTC.

The chain combines TRBV12-3 or TRBV12-4 with TRBJ1-3; D is possibly TRBD1 (6 bases). V gave up 5 bases and J gave up 4 bases, with 18 bases separating them. The CDR3 sequence is 16 residues long. CDR3 sequence reads: CASSARGDKTGNTIYF. CDR3 DNA: TGTGCCAGCAGTGCACGCGGGGACAAAACGGGAAACACCATATATTTT.

This chain connects TRBV12-3 or TRBV12-4 to TRBJ2-1, with 7 bases aligning to TRBD2. The CDR3 is made up of 15 amino acids. The V segment lost 8 bases and the J segment 0 bases; nucleotides outside the gene matches: 7. In DNA, the CDR3 is TGTGCCAGCGTCGTTGGCGGGAGCTCCTACAATGAGCAGTTCTTC. Translated: CASVVGGSSYNEQFF.

This chain's CDR3 is CSVGVDSEEETQYF. The DNA for the CDR3 is TGCAGTGTGGGGGTAGACAGTGAGGAAGAGACCCAGTACTTC. The chain employs TRBV20-1 and TRBJ2-5; the D gene could be TRBD1 or TRBD2 (5 bases each). CDR1 is DFQATT, CDR2 SNEGSKA, per germline (reference sequence). Between the trimmed V and J ends, which lost 7 bases and 3 bases, there was a span of 18 bases. The CDR3 extends over 14 amino acids.

There are many counts of this clonotype. The chain employs TRBV5-1 and TRBJ2-1; 10 positions match TRBD2. Germline V lookup: CDR1 SGHRS, CDR2 YFSETQ. The CDR3 runs to 14 residues. V was pared by 5 bases and J by 1 base, with 0 bases of the junction left unmatched. CDR3 protein: CASRTSGSYNEQFF. CDR3 in DNA: TGCGCCAGCAGGACTAGCGGGTCCTACAATGAGCAGTTCTTC.

The chain is built from TRBV2 and TRBJ1-1; the D is unclear. Deletions cut 1 base from V and 1 base from J, with 10 bases between. The CDR3 runs 15 residues. Germline lookup yields CDR1 SNHLY and CDR2 FYNNEI. This CDR3 is CASSEDLSGNTEAFF. As DNA, the CDR3 is TGTGCCAGCAGTGAAGATCTTTCGGGGAACACTGAAGCTTTCTTT.

The chain employs TRBV7-8 and TRBJ1-3; tentatively, D is TRBD1 (5 bases). V lost 4 bases, J lost 5 bases, and 12 bases lay in between. This CDR3 comprises 14 residues. Looked up from germline, CDR1 is SGHVS and CDR2 is FQNEAQ. The CDR3 reads CASSSVGGRNTIYF. The CDR3, as DNA: TGTGCCAGCAGCTCCGTCGGGGGGAGAAACACCATATATTTT.

This clonotype was found many times. The chain has TRBV24-1 and TRBJ1-2; the D is unclear. Germline lookup yields CDR1 KGHDR and CDR2 SFDVKD. The V end was cut by 7 bases, the J end by 2 bases, with 1 base between. This CDR3 comprises 10 residues. The CDR3 is CATSNYGYTF. CDR3 DNA: TGTGCCACCAGCAACTATGGCTACACCTTC.

This clonotype has more than one count but fewer than ten. The rearrangement links TRBV3-1 to TRBJ1-3; D gene unclear. This CDR3 is built from 15 residues. Trimming pared 1 base from V and 9 bases from J, leaving 16 bases between. Looked up from germline, CDR1 is LGHDT and CDR2 is YNNKEL (reference sequence). DNA of the CDR3: TGTGCCAGCAGCCAAGGCGGCAAGGTCTCGGGCACCATATATTTT. Protein: CASSQGGKVSGTIYF.

The rearrangement joins TRBV6-1 to TRBJ2-4, with D tentatively TRBD1 (6 bases). V shed 0 bases and J shed 7 bases, with 19 bases lying between them. CDR3 size: 17 residues. In germline, CDR1 is MNHNS, CDR2 SASEGT. In DNA, the CDR3 is TGTGCCAGCAGTGAAGCCACACCAGGGGAAGGTGGCAACATTCAGTACTTC. Encoded protein: CASSEATPGEGGNIQYF.

The chain uses TRBV9 and TRBJ2-7; TRBD2 aligns across 10 bases. The CDR3 sequence is 15 residues long. V gave up 0 bases and J gave up 3 bases; unmatched junction bases: 3. Germline assignment: CDR1 SGDLS and CDR2 YYNGEE. CDR3 nucleotides: TGTGCCAGCAGCGTAGATGCTAGCGGGGGCTACGAGCAGTACTTC. It specifies CASSVDASGGYEQYF.

The rearrangement uses TRBV7-9 and TRBJ2-2; D is possibly TRBD1 (6 bases). Trimming stripped 3 bases from V and 5 bases from J, with 13 bases between. The germline CDR1 and CDR2 sequences are SEHNR and FQNEAQ (reference sequence). The CDR3 length is 15 residues. The CDR3 DNA reads TGTGCCAGCAGCTTGAAGACAGGATCAACCGGGGAGCTGTTTTTT. Protein product: CASSLKTGSTGELFF.

Of note for this clonotype: An end of the junction differs from the germline gene, which may be a read error. CDR3 nucleotide sequence: TGTGCCATCAGTCTGCAGATGGGACTAGCGGTACCGAACACCGGGGAGCTGTTTTTT. It specifies CAISLQMGLAVPNTGELFF. The V call is TRBV12-3 or TRBV12-4, the J call TRBJ2-2, with 11 bases lining up with TRBD2. The CDR3 length is 19 residues.

This clonotype was seen a few times. The chain recombines TRBV20-1 with TRBJ2-1; 8 bases map to TRBD2. The CDR3 sequence is 17 residues long. Germline V gene sequence: CDR1 DFQATT, CDR2 SNEGSKA (reference sequence). V shed 0 bases, J shed 3 bases, and the junction held 10 bases outside the gene matches. DNA of the CDR3: TGCAGTGCTAGAGACGGGAGGGGAATTTCGGACTACAATGAGCAGTTCTTC. Amino acid sequence: CSARDGRGISDYNEQFF.

This clonotype was counted ten times or more. V usage is TRBV12-3 or TRBV12-4 and J usage is TRBJ1-5; D is unclear. V lost 3 bases to trimming and J lost 2 bases, with 5 bases between them. The CDR3 extends over 13 amino acids. CDR3 sequence reads: CASSFAGNQPQHF. Written as DNA, the CDR3 is TGTGCCAGCAGTTTCGCGGGCAATCAGCCCCAGCATTTT.

This clonotype was counted only a few times. It is likely a read error, because the conserved phenylalanine at the end of the CDR3 is missing. The DNA is omitted, as the CDR3 cannot be located on it reliably, and the CDR3 follows TCRdb's listing. The rearrangement joins TRBV29-1 to TRBJ2-3; the table's TRBD1 call for D was not verified on the DNA. The CDR3 adds up to 9 amino acids, both ends counted. Germline V gene data show CDR1 as SQVTM and CDR2 as ANQGSEA. CDR3 sequence: CSVGDQGAL.

Note on this clonotype: The junction departs from the called germline gene at one end, perhaps through a read error. The CDR3 sequence is CRARGDTEAFF. The CDR3 DNA sequence: TGCAGGGCTAGAGGGGACACTGAAGCTTTCTTT. The chain carries TRBV20-1 and TRBJ1-1; perhaps TRBD1 as D (5 bases). Per germline, CDR1 DFQATT and CDR2 SNEGSKA (reference sequence). The CDR3 is 11 amino acids.

There are a few counts of this clonotype. V and J are TRBV5-1 and TRBJ1-1; 8 bases match TRBD1. J was trimmed by 8 bases and V by 2 bases; bases with no gene match: 11. Germline V gives CDR1 SGHRS, CDR2 YFSETQ. CDR3 length: 15 residues. CDR3 DNA: TGCGCCAGCAGCTTCGGGGCAGGGGGCGAGAAGGAAGCTTTCTTT. Its translation is CASSFGAGGEKEAFF.

This clonotype has more than one count but fewer than ten. This chain joins TRBV20-1 and TRBJ2-7, with a weak D call TRBD2 (6 bases). CDR1 is DFQATT, CDR2 SNEGSKA, per germline (reference sequence). CDR3 length: 16 residues. The V and J ends lost 2 bases and 1 base respectively, with 18 bases between them. The DNA of the CDR3 is TGCAGTGCTAGAAACGTCGGGACGGGGAGGTCCTACGAGCAGTACTTC. This codes for CSARNVGTGRSYEQYF.